What follows is one T cell receptor (beta chain) and its context. The antigen this receptor binds is unknown. A single base separates this from a much larger clone, so it may be a read error. The data were obtained in a study of post-analysis software for immune sequencing data (dated by TCRdb to between 2015 and 2017). For the wider study: Disease courses on record covered relapsing-remitting, secondary progressive and progressive-relapsing multiple sclerosis, though some patients had no subtype annotation. A subset of samples was prepared in parallel using single-end sample barcoding, then pooled and co-amplified after Illumina adapter ligation. The patient repertoires were set against under 13 previously published healthy control repertoires from donors whose ages ranged from roughly 6 to 27 years.

TCR beta repertoires were profiled from peripheral blood of roughly 13 young patients with multiple sclerosis to demonstrate the VDJtools post-analysis software. The patients with multiple sclerosis were children and adolescents between about 6 and 16 years of age. The full study reports these points: Significantly higher frequencies in patients than in controls were found for about five TRBV segments, including TRBV5-6, TRBV5-1 and TRBV20-1. Direct clustering with F measure revealed strong co-clustering of samples prepared in the same batch, which led to a batch-effect correction. Normalized Chao1 diversity was significantly lower in multiple sclerosis patients than controls, suggesting substantial peripheral T-cell clonal expansion. The multiple sclerosis patient group was slightly younger than the control group.

Including the terminal cysteine and phenylalanine, the CDR3 comprises 14 residues. The CDR3 DNA has 42 bases and is translated from base 1. As encoded in the germline V gene, CDR1 is SGHRS while CDR2 is YFSETQ. Trimming removed 2 bases from V and 2 bases from J, leaving 11 bases between the germline ends. The library relied on PCR. TCRdb shows the sequencer as Illumina HiSeq 2500. Unique molecular identifiers were incorporated into TCR beta cDNA libraries to reduce PCR and sequencing biases. Per 1 to 10 million input T cells, some 500,000 cDNA molecules were obtained, such that each molecule approximated one T cell. Patient libraries were prepared and sequenced with the same protocol used for the earlier healthy control dataset. Samples belonging to the same batch were prepared together, multiplexed and sequenced on a shared HiSeq lane. The study's own analysis went as follows. MIGEC handled the raw barcoded reads, throwing out single-read molecular identifier groups before consensus assembly and CDR3 extraction. VDJtools was used for post-analysis of the clonotype tables, and diversity was normalized by down-sampling every dataset to the size of the smallest sample. To correct batch-related cross-sample contamination, repertoire overlap clustering matched CDR3 amino acid sequences but not nucleotide sequences. Through fastp at Q25 and MiXCR, TCRdb rebuilt clones from the public reads, retaining in-frame beta chains. Here each entry gathers all rows of one CDR3 protein and keeps the most common genes and DNA. The V and J calls follow TCRdb's processing rather than the paper's. A total of about 180,000 distinct CDR3 sequences appear in this sample, around 30% of them only once. The top ten clones comprise about 1.6% of the sample.

The clonotype originates from a girl between 10 and 17 years old with multiple sclerosis. This sequence uses TRBV5-1 and TRBJ2-7; tentative D gene TRBD2, with 6 bases matching. Specimen: blood. CDR3 sequence: CASSLASATYEQYF. The DNA reads as follows: TGCGCCAGCAGCTTAGCTAGCGCCACCTACGAGCAGTACTTC.